Below are 4 T cell receptor beta chains sequenced from a single sample in a study of T cell responses to AZD1222 COVID-19 vaccine. Assay used: immunoSEQ multiplex PCR; TCRdb lists only in-frame clones, some missing. The sample shows around 33,000 clones, approximately 90% of them seen only once. Sequencing used peripheral blood, obtained on day 0 of AZD1222 vaccination. Receptors were obtained from an adult in good health.

The table lists this clone with a count of one. J is TRBJ1-4 and V is TRBV6-1; D call uncertain. This CDR3 has 11 amino acids. Trimming cost V 2 bases and J 7 bases, with 2 bases left between them. Germline-derived CDR1 and CDR2 are MNHNS and SASEGT. The CDR3, as DNA: TGTGCCAGCAGTGAAAGTGAAAAACTGTTTTTT. Translating it yields CASSESEKLFF.

The V call is TRBV5-1, the J call TRBJ2-1; perhaps TRBD1 as D (5 bases). Trimming pared 1 base from V and 9 bases from J, leaving 14 bases between. Germline lookup yields CDR1 SGHRS and CDR2 YFSETQ. The CDR3 contains 14 residues. This chain's CDR3 is CASSLMRSDSEQFF. The CDR3 region has the DNA TGCGCCAGCAGCTTGATGAGGTCCGACAGTGAGCAGTTCTTC.

The chain joins TRBV6-6 to TRBJ2-1; 8 nucleotides line up with TRBD1. V shed 5 bases, J shed 5 bases, and the junction held 5 bases outside the gene matches. CDR1 and CDR2 (germline): MNHNY, SVGAGI (reference sequence). The CDR3 consists of 14 residues. As DNA, the CDR3 is TGTGCCAGCAGTAATCGACAGGGGAACAATGAGCAGTTCTTC. This translates into CASSNRQGNNEQFF.

The rearrangement links TRBV4-2 to TRBJ2-5; a possible D gene is TRBD1 (6 bases). The CDR3 covers 15 residues. Germline values: CDR1 LGHNA, CDR2 YNFKEQ. Trimming removed 0 bases at V and 5 bases at J, with 13 bases between. The CDR3 nucleotides read TGTGCCAGCAGCCAAGATCCAGGGGTTCGGGAGACCCAGTACTTC. The encoded protein is CASSQDPGVRETQYF.